What follows are 24 T cell receptor beta chains derived from one specimen sequenced in a study of cytomegalovirus exposure and HLA in healthy donors. The primer mix had 60 Vbeta and 13 Jbeta primers. TCRdb keeps only in-frame clones here, not all; method: immunoSEQ multiplex PCR. The profile shows some 120,000 clones, about 83% of them singletons. Sequenced sample: PBMCs. The origin of the receptors is a man aged 30 to 45 in good health and CMV-seronegative.

V usage is TRBV10-3 and J usage is TRBJ1-6; D unclear. The CDR3 covers 15 residues. Trimming cost V 6 bases and J 9 bases, with 18 bases left between them. Per the germline V gene, CDR1 is ENHRY and CDR2 is SYGVKD. The CDR3 region has the DNA TGTGCCATCAGCACCGGGAGATCGGATGGTTCACCCCTCCACTTT. As protein: CAISTGRSDGSPLHF.

The CDR3 is CAWSPQGTEAFF. CDR3 in DNA: TGTGCCTGGAGTCCACAGGGAACTGAAGCTTTCTTT. V gene TRBV30 combines with J gene TRBJ1-1, with D possibly being TRBD1 (6 bases). Trimming removed 2 bases from V and 5 bases from J, with 9 bases in between. Germline CDR1 is GTSNPN and CDR2 is SVGIG (reference sequence). The CDR3 loop spans 12 amino acids.

This rearrangement joins TRBV10-3 to TRBJ2-3; D possibly corresponds to TRBD1 (5 bases). V was cut by 6 bases and J by 0 bases, with 10 bases left in between. There are 14 residues in the CDR3. Germline CDR1 is ENHRY and CDR2 is SYGVKD. CDR3 nucleotide sequence: TGTGCCATCAGGCGACAGACCAGCACAGATACGCAGTATTTT. Its protein product is CAIRRQTSTDTQYF.

V is TRBV12-5 and J is TRBJ2-1, with 9 bases aligning to TRBD1. This CDR3 has 15 residues. Germline V gene data show CDR1 as LGHNT and CDR2 as FRNRAP. The V and J ends lost 7 bases and 6 bases, in that order; junction bases with no gene match: 10. DNA of the CDR3: TGTGCTAGTGACCGAGGAGGGACAGGGACCAATGAGCAGTTCTTC. It specifies CASDRGGTGTNEQFF.

The chain employs TRBV28 and TRBJ1-1; TRBD1 agrees at 7 bases. The CDR3 is made up of 17 amino acids. V was clipped by 0 bases and J by 3 bases; unmatched bases: 10. Germline V gives CDR1 MDHEN, CDR2 SYDVKM. Here the CDR3 reads CASSLWAGGTRDTEAFF. The DNA of the CDR3 is TGTGCCAGCAGTTTATGGGCAGGGGGAACTAGGGACACTGAAGCTTTCTTT.

The chain links TRBV5-1 to TRBJ2-7, with 7 bases identical to TRBD2. This CDR3 region has 15 residues. From germline, CDR1 is SGHRS and CDR2 YFSETQ. The trim removed 0 bases at V and 3 bases at J, leaving 6 bases unmatched. As DNA, the CDR3 is TGCGCCAGCAGCTTGGGCGGGAGCGCCTTCTACGAGCAGTACTTC. Translated, it gives CASSLGGSAFYEQYF.

This chain links TRBV30 with TRBJ2-5; weak D call: TRBD2 (5 bases). Trimming pared 1 base from V and 6 bases from J, leaving 15 bases between. The CDR3 is 14 amino acids. The germline V gene encodes CDR1 GTSNPN and CDR2 SVGIG (reference sequence). The CDR3 spells CAWSAARGKKTQYF. Here the CDR3 DNA reads TGTGCCTGGAGTGCGGCCCGGGGAAAAAAGACCCAGTACTTC.

The J gene is TRBJ1-6, the V gene TRBV7-2; tentative D call: TRBD1 (5 bases). V was pared by 2 bases and J by 5 bases, with 10 bases between. Germline-derived CDR1 and CDR2 are SGHTA and FQGNSA. The CDR3 covers 15 residues. CDR3 region: CASSLLGLHNSPLHF. The DNA of the CDR3 is TGTGCCAGCAGCTTATTGGGGCTACATAATTCACCCCTCCACTTT.

The chain links TRBV27 to TRBJ2-2, with 11 positions matching TRBD1. The CDR3 loop spans 16 amino acids. The germline gives CDR1 MNHEY, CDR2 SMNVEV (reference sequence). The trim removed 3 bases at V and 4 bases at J, leaving 4 bases unmatched. In DNA form, the CDR3 reads TGTGCCAGCAGTTTCAGGACAGGGGGCCTCACCGGGGAGCTGTTTTTT. Its translation: CASSFRTGGLTGELFF.

The chain carries TRBV6-6 and TRBJ1-5; unclear D gene. Trimming stripped 0 bases from V and 3 bases from J, with 12 bases between. CDR3 length: 16 amino acids. Germline V gene data show CDR1 as MNHNY and CDR2 as SVGAGI (reference sequence). As DNA, the CDR3 is TGTGCCAGCAGTTACTCCGGAGCCTCGTACAATCAGCCCCAGCATTTT. Translated, it gives CASSYSGASYNQPQHF.

The chain combines TRBV27 with TRBJ1-2, with D possibly matching TRBD1 (5 bases). The CDR3 is made up of 14 amino acids. V lost 8 bases and J 4 bases, leaving 17 bases between the germline ends. Per germline, CDR1 MNHEY and CDR2 SMNVEV (reference sequence). DNA for the CDR3: TGTGCCAGCGGAAAAGGGACTTCCCCCTATGGCTACACCTTC. Translated: CASGKGTSPYGYTF.

The CDR3 region is CASSVLQGLGTEAFF. The CDR3 DNA is TGTGCCAGCAGTGTGTTACAGGGCCTGGGCACTGAAGCTTTCTTT. The rearrangement uses TRBV28 and TRBJ1-1, with a tentative D call TRBD1 (6 bases). Trimming cost V 5 bases and J 4 bases, with 17 bases left between them. The CDR3 length is 15 residues. Germline CDR1 is MDHEN and CDR2 is SYDVKM.

In this sample, this clone turned up a few times. Other DNA sequences in this sample translate to the same CDR3. The chain has TRBV9 and TRBJ2-1; D may be TRBD2 (5 bases). The V and J ends lost 1 base and 0 bases respectively, with 8 bases between them. This CDR3 contains 15 residues. Germline V gives CDR1 SGDLS, CDR2 YYNGEE. CDR3: CASSVKTSSYNEQFF. As DNA, the CDR3 is TGTGCCAGCAGCGTAAAAACTAGCTCCTACAATGAGCAGTTCTTC.

The V and J genes are TRBV9 and TRBJ2-5; maybe TRBD1 (6 bases). Trimming took off 5 bases at V and 7 bases at J, with 18 bases between the two ends. CDR3 length equals 14 residues. In germline, CDR1 is SGDLS, CDR2 YYNGEE. The CDR3 sequence is CASSSAGTSGTQYF. In DNA, the CDR3 is TGTGCCAGCAGTAGCGCCGGGACATCCGGGACCCAGTACTTC.

J is TRBJ2-1 and V is TRBV7-2, with D hard to call. The CDR3 is 16 amino acids. V lost 2 bases, J lost 7 bases, and 18 bases lay in between. Looked up from germline, CDR1 is SGHTA and CDR2 is FQGNSA. CDR3 sequence reads: CASSLFRDTFGNEQFF. The DNA for the CDR3 is TGTGCCAGCAGCTTATTTCGAGACACTTTTGGGAATGAGCAGTTCTTC.

The V and J genes are TRBV10-1 and TRBJ2-7; 10 nucleotides line up with TRBD2. V lost 6 bases, J lost 3 bases, and 5 bases stayed unmatched. In germline, CDR1 is WNHNN, CDR2 SYGVQD (reference sequence). CDR3 size: 14 residues. CDR3 sequence reads: CASRPSSGSYEQYF. Here the CDR3 DNA reads TGCGCCAGCAGGCCTTCTAGCGGGAGCTACGAGCAGTACTTC.

The chain uses TRBV7-2 and TRBJ1-1; D ambiguous. This CDR3 comprises 15 residues. V shed 1 base and J shed 0 bases, with 9 bases lying between them. CDR1 SGHTA and CDR2 FQGNSA come from the germline V gene. As DNA, the CDR3 is TGTGCCAGCAGCTTAGGGGCTTTGGTGAACACTGAAGCTTTCTTT. Encoded protein: CASSLGALVNTEAFF. The whole variable domain, filled in from reference TRBV7-2 and TRBJ1-1, reads GAGVSQSPSNKVTEKGKDVELRCDPISGHTALYWYRQSLGQGLEFLIYFQGNSAPDKSGLPSDRFSAERTGGSVSTLTIQRTQQEDSAVYLCASSLGALVNTEAFFGQGTRLTVV.

The V gene is TRBV19, the J gene TRBJ1-4, with D uncertain. The CDR3 spans 13 residues. CDR1 and CDR2 from the germline V gene are LNHDA and SQIVND (reference sequence). Trimming removed 9 bases from V and 4 bases from J, with 12 bases in between. The CDR3 protein is CASRGPNNEKLFF. DNA of the CDR3: TGTGCCAGCCGAGGTCCTAATAATGAAAAACTGTTTTTT.

The chain couples TRBV14 to TRBJ2-7; D may be TRBD1 (5 bases). CDR1 is SGHDN, CDR2 FVKESK, per germline. The CDR3 contains 15 residues. The germline V and J ends were trimmed by 3 bases and 3 bases, with 15 bases remaining between them. The CDR3 nucleotides are TGTGCCAGCAGCCAGAGAAGGGGCCCCAGCTACGAGCAGTACTTC. Amino acid sequence: CASSQRRGPSYEQYF. Supplemented by reference TRBV14 and TRBJ2-7, the full variable domain reads EAGVTQFPSHSVIEKGQTVTLRCDPISGHDNLYWYRRVMGKEIKFLLHFVKESKQDESGMPNNRFLAERTGGTYSTLKVQPAELEDSGVYFCASSQRRGPSYEQYFGPGTRLTVT.

A few counts support this clone. V is TRBV5-1 and J is TRBJ1-1; a possible D gene is TRBD1 (5 bases). Germline assignment: CDR1 SGHRS and CDR2 YFSETQ. The length of the CDR3 is 13 residues. V lost 0 bases and J 8 bases, leaving 11 bases between the germline ends. The chain's CDR3 is CASSLDRRGEAFF. The CDR3 region has the DNA TGCGCCAGCAGCTTGGACAGGAGGGGCGAAGCTTTCTTT. The full variable domain, completed using reference TRBV5-1 and TRBJ1-1, is KAGVTQTPRYLIKTRGQQVTLSCSPISGHRSVSWYQQTPGQGLQFLFEYFSETQRNKGNFPGRFSGRQFSNSRSEMNVSTLELGDSALYLCASSLDRRGEAFFGQGTRLTVV.

This rearrangement joins TRBV7-9 to TRBJ1-2; TRBD1 is a possible D gene (6 bases). The CDR3 extends over 12 amino acids. Germline V gene lookup returns CDR1 SEHNR and CDR2 FQNEAQ (reference sequence). Deletions cut 1 base from V and 8 bases from J, with 8 bases between. As DNA, the CDR3 is TGTGCCAGCAGCTTAGTACAGGGAGGCTACACCTTC. The encoded protein is CASSLVQGGYTF.

V gene TRBV7-8 combines with J gene TRBJ2-7, with D possibly matching TRBD2 (6 bases). V was pared by 1 base and J by 0 bases, with 10 bases between. The CDR3 totals 15 residues. Germline lookup yields CDR1 SGHVS and CDR2 FQNEAQ. The CDR3 loop is CASSLGGDGSYEQYF. CDR3 coding DNA: TGTGCCAGCAGCTTAGGGGGGGACGGCTCCTACGAGCAGTACTTC.

This rearrangement joins TRBV20-1 to TRBJ2-5; no definite D call. V was clipped by 2 bases and J by 5 bases, with 3 bases between them. From germline, CDR1 is DFQATT and CDR2 SNEGSKA (reference sequence). This CDR3 has 10 amino acids. For the CDR3, the DNA is TGCAGTGCTAGACAGGAGACCCAGTACTTC. Protein: CSARQETQYF.

CDR3 coding DNA: TGTGCCAGCAGTAAGACAGCGTCTAACTATGGCTACACCTTC. It encodes CASSKTASNYGYTF. The rearrangement uses TRBV2 and TRBJ1-2; possibly TRBD1 for D (5 bases). Trimming left V 5 bases short and J 0 bases short, with 10 bases between. This CDR3 contains 14 residues. Germline V gives CDR1 SNHLY, CDR2 FYNNEI.